This record concerns one TCR beta chain sequence. Preparation of the TCRbeta library was carried out with unique molecular identifiers. MiXCR, applied by TCRdb to the PCR reads, yields one record per CDR3 protein. This sample has roughly 500,000 distinct CDR3 sequences, with around 18% found just once. This sample is part of a study of T-cell reconstitution after alpha-beta-depleted transplantation in children. The germline V gene encodes CDR1 KGHSY and CDR2 FQNENV. Trimming cost V 7 bases and J 9 bases, with 28 bases left between them. The CDR3 contains 17 residues. The chain uses TRBV16 and TRBJ2-1; TRBD2 is a possible D gene (6 bases). The sample consisted of PBMCs from the stem cell graft donor, taken from the stem cell graft. The receptor's source is a human donor who donated a stem cell graft to a child with acute lymphoblastic leukemia. The chain's CDR3 is CASIPSPGAHSSSEQFF. The DNA for the CDR3 is TGTGCCAGCATTCCCTCCCCGGGAGCCCATTCCAGCAGTGAGCAGTTCTTC.